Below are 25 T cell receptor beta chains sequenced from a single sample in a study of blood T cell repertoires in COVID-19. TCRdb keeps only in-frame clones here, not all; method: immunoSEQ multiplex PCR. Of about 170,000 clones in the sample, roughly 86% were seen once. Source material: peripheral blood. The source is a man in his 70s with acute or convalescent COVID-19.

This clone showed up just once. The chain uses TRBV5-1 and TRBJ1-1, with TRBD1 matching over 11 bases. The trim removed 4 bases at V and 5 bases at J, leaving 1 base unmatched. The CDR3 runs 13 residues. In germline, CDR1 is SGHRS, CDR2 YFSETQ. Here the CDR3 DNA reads TGCGCCAGCAGCGGGACAGGGGGAACTGAAGCTTTCTTT. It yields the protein CASSGTGGTEAFF.

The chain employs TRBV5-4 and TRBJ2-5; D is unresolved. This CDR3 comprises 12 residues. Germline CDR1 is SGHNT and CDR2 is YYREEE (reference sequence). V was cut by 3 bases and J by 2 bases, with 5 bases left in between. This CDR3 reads CASSSLQETQYF. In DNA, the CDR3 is TGTGCCAGCAGCTCCTTGCAAGAGACCCAGTACTTC.

This chain's CDR3 is CASRSLASYEQYF. The CDR3 DNA follows: TGTGCCAGCAGGTCGCTAGCCTCCTACGAGCAGTACTTC. This chain connects TRBV28 to TRBJ2-7; a weak D match, TRBD2 (5 bases). CDR3 length equals 13 residues. Deletions cut 6 bases from V and 0 bases from J, with 9 bases between. CDR1 and CDR2 (germline): MDHEN, SYDVKM.

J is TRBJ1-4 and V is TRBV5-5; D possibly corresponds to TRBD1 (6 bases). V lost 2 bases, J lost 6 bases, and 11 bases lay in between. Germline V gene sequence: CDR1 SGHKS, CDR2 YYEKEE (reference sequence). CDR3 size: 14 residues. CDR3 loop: CASSFSRTDEKLFF. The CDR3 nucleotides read TGTGCCAGCAGCTTCTCCCGGACAGATGAAAAACTGTTTTTT.

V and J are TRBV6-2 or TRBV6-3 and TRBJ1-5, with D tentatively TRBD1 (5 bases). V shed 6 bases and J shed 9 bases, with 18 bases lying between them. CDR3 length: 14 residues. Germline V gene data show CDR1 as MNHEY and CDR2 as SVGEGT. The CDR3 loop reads CASRPTGTRRPQHF. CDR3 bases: TGTGCCAGCAGGCCTACAGGAACCCGGCGGCCCCAGCATTTT.

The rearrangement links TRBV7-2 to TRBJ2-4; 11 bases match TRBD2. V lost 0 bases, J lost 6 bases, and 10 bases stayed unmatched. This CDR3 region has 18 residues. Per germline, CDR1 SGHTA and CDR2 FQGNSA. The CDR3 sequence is CASSLASRSGGVGNIQYF. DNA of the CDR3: TGTGCCAGCAGCTTAGCTTCCCGTAGCGGGGGGGTGGGAAACATTCAGTACTTC.

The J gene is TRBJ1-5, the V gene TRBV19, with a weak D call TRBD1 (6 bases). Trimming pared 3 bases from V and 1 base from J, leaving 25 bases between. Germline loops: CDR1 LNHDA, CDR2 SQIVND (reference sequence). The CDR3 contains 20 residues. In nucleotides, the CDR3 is TGTGCCAGTAGTATTTTCCCACTGGACAGAGACGAACCGAGCAATCAGCCCCAGCATTTT. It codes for CASSIFPLDRDEPSNQPQHF.

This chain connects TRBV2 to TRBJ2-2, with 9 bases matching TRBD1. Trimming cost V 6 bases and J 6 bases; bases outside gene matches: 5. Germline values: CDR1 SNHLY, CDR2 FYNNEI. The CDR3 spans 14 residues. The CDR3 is CASRPGQGAGELFF. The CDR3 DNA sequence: TGTGCCAGCAGGCCGGGACAGGGTGCCGGGGAGCTGTTTTTT.

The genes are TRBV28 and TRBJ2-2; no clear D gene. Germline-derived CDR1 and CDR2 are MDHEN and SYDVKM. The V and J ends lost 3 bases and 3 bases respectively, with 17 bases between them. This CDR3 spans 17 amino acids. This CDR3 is CASSFFSWARDTGELFF. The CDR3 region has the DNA TGTGCCAGCAGTTTCTTCTCGTGGGCCCGCGACACCGGGGAGCTGTTTTTT.

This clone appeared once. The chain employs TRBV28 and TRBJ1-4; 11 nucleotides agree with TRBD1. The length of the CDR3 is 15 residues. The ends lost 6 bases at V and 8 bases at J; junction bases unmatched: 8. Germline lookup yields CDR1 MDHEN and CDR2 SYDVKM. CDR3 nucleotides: TGTGCCAGCAGCTCTAGGGACAGGGGGGACGAAAAACTGTTTTTT. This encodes CASSSRDRGDEKLFF.

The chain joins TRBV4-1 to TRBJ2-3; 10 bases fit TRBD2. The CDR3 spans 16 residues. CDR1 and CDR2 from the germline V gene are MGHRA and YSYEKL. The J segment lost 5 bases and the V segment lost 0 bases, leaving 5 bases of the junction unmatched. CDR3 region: CASSQEGTSVGDTQYF. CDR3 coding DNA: TGCGCCAGCAGCCAAGAGGGGACTAGCGTGGGAGATACGCAGTATTTT.

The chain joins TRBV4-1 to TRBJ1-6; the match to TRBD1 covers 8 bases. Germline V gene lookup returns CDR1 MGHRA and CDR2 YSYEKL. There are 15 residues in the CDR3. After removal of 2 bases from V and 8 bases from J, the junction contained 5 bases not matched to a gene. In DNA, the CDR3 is TGCGCCAGCAGCCAATTCCCGACAGGGGATTCACCCCTCCACTTT. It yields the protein CASSQFPTGDSPLHF.

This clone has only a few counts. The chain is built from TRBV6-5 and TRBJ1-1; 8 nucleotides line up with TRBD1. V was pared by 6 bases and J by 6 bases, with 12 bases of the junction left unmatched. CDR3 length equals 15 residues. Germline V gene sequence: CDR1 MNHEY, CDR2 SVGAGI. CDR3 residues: CASSPLGQGFAEAFF. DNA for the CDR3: TGTGCCAGCAGCCCATTAGGACAGGGTTTTGCTGAAGCTTTCTTT.

CDR3 sequence reads: CATSGGTSLNQPQHF. In DNA, the CDR3 is TGTGCCACCAGTGGCGGGACTTCCCTTAATCAGCCCCAGCATTTT. The chain combines TRBV24-1 with TRBJ1-5; TRBD1 might be the D (5 bases). The germline V gene has CDR1 KGHDR and CDR2 SFDVKD. V was clipped by 5 bases and J by 4 bases, with 14 bases between them. This CDR3 is built from 15 residues.

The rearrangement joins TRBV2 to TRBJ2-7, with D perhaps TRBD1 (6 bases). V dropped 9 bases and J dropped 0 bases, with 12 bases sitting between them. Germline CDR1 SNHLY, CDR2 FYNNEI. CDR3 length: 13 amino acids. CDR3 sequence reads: CARGGESSYEQYF. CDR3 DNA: TGTGCCAGAGGGGGTGAGAGCTCCTACGAGCAGTACTTC.

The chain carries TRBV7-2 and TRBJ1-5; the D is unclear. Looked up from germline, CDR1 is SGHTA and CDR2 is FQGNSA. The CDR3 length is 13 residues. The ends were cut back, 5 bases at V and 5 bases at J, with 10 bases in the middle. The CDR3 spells CASSPDTDQPQHF. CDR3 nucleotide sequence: TGTGCCAGCAGCCCAGACACCGATCAGCCCCAGCATTTT.

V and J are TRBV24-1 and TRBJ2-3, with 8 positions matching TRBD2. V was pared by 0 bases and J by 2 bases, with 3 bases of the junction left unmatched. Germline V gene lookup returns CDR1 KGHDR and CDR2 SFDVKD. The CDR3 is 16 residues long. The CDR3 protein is CATSDLTSGFTDTQYF. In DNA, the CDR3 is TGTGCCACCAGTGATTTGACTAGCGGATTCACAGATACGCAGTATTTT.

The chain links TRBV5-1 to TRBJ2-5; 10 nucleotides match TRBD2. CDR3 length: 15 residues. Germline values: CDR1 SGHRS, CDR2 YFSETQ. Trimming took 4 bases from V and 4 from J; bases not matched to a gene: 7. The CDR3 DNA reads TGCGCCAGCAGCACAAAAGCGGGGGGGCCAGAGACCCAGTACTTC. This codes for CASSTKAGGPETQYF. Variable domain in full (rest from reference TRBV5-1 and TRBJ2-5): KAGVTQTPRYLIKTRGQQVTLSCSPISGHRSVSWYQQTPGQGLQFLFEYFSETQRNKGNFPGRFSGRQFSNSRSEMNVSTLELGDSALYLCASSTKAGGPETQYFGPGTRLLVL.

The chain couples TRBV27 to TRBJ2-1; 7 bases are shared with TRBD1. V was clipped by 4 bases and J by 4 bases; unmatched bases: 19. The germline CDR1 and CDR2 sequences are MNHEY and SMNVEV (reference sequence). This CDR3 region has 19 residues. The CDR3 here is CASSSHPLRQGVKYNEQFF. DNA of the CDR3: TGTGCCAGCAGTTCCCACCCTCTCCGACAGGGCGTAAAGTACAATGAGCAGTTCTTC.

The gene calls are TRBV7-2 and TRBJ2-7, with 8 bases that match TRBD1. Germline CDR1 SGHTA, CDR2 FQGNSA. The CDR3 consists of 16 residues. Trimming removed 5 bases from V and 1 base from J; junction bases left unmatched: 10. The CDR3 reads CASSLTGAQSSYEQYF. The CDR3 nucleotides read TGTGCCAGCAGCCTGACAGGGGCGCAAAGTTCCTACGAGCAGTACTTC.

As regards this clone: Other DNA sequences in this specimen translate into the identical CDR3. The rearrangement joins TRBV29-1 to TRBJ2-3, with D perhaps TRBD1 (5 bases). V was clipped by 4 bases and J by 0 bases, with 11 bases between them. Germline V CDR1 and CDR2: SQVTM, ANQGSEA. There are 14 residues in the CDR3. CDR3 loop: CSVVPTASTDTQYF. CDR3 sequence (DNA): TGCAGCGTTGTGCCGACAGCCAGCACAGATACGCAGTATTTT.

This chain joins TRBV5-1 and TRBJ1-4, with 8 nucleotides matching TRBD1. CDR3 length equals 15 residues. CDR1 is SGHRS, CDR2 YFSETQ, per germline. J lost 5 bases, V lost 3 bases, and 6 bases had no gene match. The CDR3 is CASSSRTGRNEKLFF. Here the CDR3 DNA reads TGCGCCAGCAGCTCCCGGACAGGGCGGAATGAAAAACTGTTTTTT.

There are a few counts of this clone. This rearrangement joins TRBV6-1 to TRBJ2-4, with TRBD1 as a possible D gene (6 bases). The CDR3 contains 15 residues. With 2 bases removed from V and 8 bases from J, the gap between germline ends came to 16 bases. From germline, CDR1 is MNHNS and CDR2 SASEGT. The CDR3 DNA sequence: TGTGCCAGCAGTGAATGGGGGCAACCAAAAGACATTCAGTACTTC. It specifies CASSEWGQPKDIQYF.

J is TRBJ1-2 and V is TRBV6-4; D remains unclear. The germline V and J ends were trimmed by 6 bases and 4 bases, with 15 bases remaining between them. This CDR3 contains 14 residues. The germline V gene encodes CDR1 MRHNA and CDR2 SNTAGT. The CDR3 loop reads CASSEGPASYGYTF. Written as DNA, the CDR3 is TGTGCCAGCAGCGAGGGCCCGGCTAGCTATGGCTACACCTTC.

The CDR3 protein is CASSWGPQRGAGNRAQFF. DNA for the CDR3: TGTGCCAGCAGCTGGGGGCCCCAGCGGGGGGCTGGCAATAGGGCGCAGTTCTTC. The V gene is TRBV7-8, the J gene TRBJ2-1, with 9 bases aligning to TRBD2. In germline, CDR1 is SGHVS, CDR2 FQNEAQ. This CDR3 is 18 amino acids long. The J segment lost 12 bases and the V segment lost 4 bases, leaving 22 bases of the junction unmatched.